One and the same sample provided the 2 T cell receptor beta chains below, sequenced in a study of cytomegalovirus exposure and HLA in healthy donors (dated by TCRdb to 2017 to 2019). The library was built by means of the immunoSEQ multiplex PCR assay. The multiplex PCR relied on a mix of 60 forward primers for TCR Vbeta segments and 13 reverse primers for TCR Jbeta segments. Held by TCRdb, this immuneACCESS table contains in-frame sequences only and omits some clones. Under half of the omission traces to an unresolved V gene where checked; the cause of the rest is unknown. The sample yields about 160,000 clones; 60% to 75% were counted once. 2.5% to 3.5% of the sample goes to the ten largest clones. The sequencing sample was made of PBMCs. The receptors stem from a woman aged 45-65 years in good health and CMV-seropositive.

The CDR3 spells CASSLGQMGHEQFF. The CDR3 DNA sequence: TGCGCCAGCAGCCTTGGACAGATGGGCCATGAGCAGTTCTTC. The V gene is TRBV4-1, the J gene TRBJ2-1, with TRBD1 as a possible D gene (6 bases). The V end was cut by 4 bases, the J end by 8 bases, with 15 bases between. Germline V CDR1 and CDR2: MGHRA, YSYEKL. The CDR3 is 14 residues long.

The chain is built from TRBV7-3 and TRBJ1-5, with 9 nucleotides matching TRBD1. Germline V CDR1 and CDR2: SGHTA, FQGTGA. CDR3 length: 17 amino acids. Trimming took 5 bases from V and 2 from J; bases not matched to a gene: 10. CDR3 nucleotides: TGTGCCAGCAGCAAGGGACAGGGAGGGCTAGGCAATCAGCCCCAGCATTTT. Its translation: CASSKGQGGLGNQPQHF.